What follows describes a single TCR beta chain. This sample is drawn from a study of OX40 agonist ivuxolimab in advanced cancers. Study-level background: Patients received the agonistic anti-OX40 (CD134) antibody ivuxolimab.

The method was immunoSEQ multiplex PCR; TCRdb's version includes in-frame clones alone and lacks a portion of them. Among 80,000 or so clones listed, around 91% were seen once. This sequence originates from an adult with an advanced solid tumor such as melanoma, head and neck, liver or kidney cancer. Sample: CD4+ or CD8+ T cells sorted from blood, taken in a trial of the OX40 agonist ivuxolimab.

The CDR3 DNA sequence: TGCGCCAGCAGCCAAGAACCTGGCCCTGCATCCTACAATGAGCAGTTCTTC. This translates into CASSQEPGPASYNEQFF. The V call is TRBV4-1, the J call TRBJ2-1, with no clear D. Trimming pared 0 bases from V and 1 base from J, leaving 13 bases between. CDR1 is MGHRA and CDR2 is YSYEKL in the germline V gene. The length of the CDR3 is 17 residues.